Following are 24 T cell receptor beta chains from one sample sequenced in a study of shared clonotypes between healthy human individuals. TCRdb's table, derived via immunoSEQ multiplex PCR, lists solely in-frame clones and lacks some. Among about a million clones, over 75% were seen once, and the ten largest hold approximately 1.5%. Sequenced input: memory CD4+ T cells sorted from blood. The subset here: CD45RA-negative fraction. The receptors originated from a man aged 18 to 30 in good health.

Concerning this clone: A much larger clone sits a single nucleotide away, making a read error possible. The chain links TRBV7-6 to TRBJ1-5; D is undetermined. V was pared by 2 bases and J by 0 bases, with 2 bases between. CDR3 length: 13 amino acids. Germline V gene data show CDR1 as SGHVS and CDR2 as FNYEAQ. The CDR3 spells CASSLSSNQPQHF. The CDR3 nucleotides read TGTGCCAGCAGCTTAAGTAGCAATCAGCCCCAGCATTTT.

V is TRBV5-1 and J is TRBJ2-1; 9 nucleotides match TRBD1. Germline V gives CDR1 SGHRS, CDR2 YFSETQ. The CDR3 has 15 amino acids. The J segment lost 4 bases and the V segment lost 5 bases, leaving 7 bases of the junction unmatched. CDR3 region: CASSQPGQGYNEQFF. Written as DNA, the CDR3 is TGCGCCAGCAGTCAACCGGGACAGGGTTACAATGAGCAGTTCTTC.

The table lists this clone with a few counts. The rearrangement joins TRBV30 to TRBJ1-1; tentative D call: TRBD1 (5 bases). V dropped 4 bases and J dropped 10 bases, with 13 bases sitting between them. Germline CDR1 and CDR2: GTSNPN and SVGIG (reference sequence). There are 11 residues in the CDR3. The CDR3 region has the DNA TGTGCCTGGACAGACCCGGGGGTAGCTTTCTTT. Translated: CAWTDPGVAFF. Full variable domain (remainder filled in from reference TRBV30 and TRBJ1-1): SQTIHQWPATLVQPVGSPLSLECTVEGTSNPNLYWYRQAAGRGLQLLFYSVGIGQISSEVPQNLSASRPQDRQFILSSKKLLLSDSGFYLCAWTDPGVAFFGQGTRLTVV.

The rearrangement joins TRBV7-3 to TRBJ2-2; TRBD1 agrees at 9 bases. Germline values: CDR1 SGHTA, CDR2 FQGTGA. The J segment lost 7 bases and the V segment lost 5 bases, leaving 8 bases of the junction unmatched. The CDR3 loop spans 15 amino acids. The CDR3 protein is CASSPDRGRGGELFF. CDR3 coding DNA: TGTGCCAGCAGCCCGGACAGGGGTAGGGGCGGGGAGCTGTTTTTT.

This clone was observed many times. The CDR3 DNA sequence: TGTGCCAGCAGTCCCATTGGGGGAAACACCATATATTTT. Protein sequence: CASSPIGGNTIYF. The V gene is TRBV28, the J gene TRBJ1-3, with unresolved D. Germline V CDR1 and CDR2: MDHEN, SYDVKM. Trimming removed 5 bases from V and 4 bases from J, with 9 bases in between. CDR3 length: 13 amino acids.

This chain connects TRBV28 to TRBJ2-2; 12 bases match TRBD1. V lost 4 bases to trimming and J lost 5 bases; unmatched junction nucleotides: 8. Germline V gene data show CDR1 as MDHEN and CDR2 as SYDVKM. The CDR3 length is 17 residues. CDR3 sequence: CASSSWGDRGQTGELFF. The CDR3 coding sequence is TGTGCCAGCAGTTCATGGGGGGACAGGGGGCAGACCGGGGAGCTGTTTTTT.

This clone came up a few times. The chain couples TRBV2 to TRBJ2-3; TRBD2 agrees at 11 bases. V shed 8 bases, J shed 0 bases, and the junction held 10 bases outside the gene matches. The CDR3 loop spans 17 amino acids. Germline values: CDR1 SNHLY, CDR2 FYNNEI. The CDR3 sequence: CASRPRRLAGSTDTQYF. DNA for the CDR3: TGTGCCAGCCGCCCCAGACGACTAGCGGGAAGCACAGATACGCAGTATTTT.

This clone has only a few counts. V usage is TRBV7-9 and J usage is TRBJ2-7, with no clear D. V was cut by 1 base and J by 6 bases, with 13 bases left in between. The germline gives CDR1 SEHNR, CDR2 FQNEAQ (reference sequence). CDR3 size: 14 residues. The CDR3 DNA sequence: TGTGCCAGCAGCTTAGGACCCGCCCCCCGCGAGCAGTACTTC. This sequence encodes CASSLGPAPREQYF.

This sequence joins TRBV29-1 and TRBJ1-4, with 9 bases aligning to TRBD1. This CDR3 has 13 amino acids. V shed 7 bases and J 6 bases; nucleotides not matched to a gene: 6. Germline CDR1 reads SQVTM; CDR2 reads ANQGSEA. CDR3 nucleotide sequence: TGCAGCGCCCGGACAGGGGCGGATGAAAAACTGTTTTTT. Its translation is CSARTGADEKLFF.

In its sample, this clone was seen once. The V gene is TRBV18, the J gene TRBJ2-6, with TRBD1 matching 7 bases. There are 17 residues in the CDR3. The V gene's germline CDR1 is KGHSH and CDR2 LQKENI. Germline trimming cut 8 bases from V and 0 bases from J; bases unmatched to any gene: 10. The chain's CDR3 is CASAPDRTSSGANVLTF. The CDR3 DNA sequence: TGTGCCAGCGCGCCGGACAGGACAAGCTCTGGGGCCAACGTCCTGACTTTC.

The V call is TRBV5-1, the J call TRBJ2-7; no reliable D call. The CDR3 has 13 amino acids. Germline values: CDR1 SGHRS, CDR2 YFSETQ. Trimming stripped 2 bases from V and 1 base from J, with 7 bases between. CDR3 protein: CASSFSPSYEQYF. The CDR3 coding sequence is TGCGCCAGCAGCTTTAGTCCTTCCTACGAGCAGTACTTC.

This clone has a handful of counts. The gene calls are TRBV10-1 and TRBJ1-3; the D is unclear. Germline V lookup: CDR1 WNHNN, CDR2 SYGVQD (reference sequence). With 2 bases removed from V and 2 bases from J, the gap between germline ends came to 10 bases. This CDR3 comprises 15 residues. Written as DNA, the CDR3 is TGCGCCAGCAGTGAGGACGGGAACCCTGGAAACACCATATATTTT. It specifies CASSEDGNPGNTIYF.

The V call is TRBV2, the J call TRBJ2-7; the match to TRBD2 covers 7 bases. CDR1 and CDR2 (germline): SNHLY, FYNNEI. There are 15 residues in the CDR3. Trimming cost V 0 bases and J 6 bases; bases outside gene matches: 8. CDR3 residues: CASSEAGGGTGEQYF. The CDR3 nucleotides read TGTGCCAGCAGTGAAGCAGGCGGGGGAACCGGCGAGCAGTACTTC.

This chain's CDR3 is CASSIGRAVAEAFF. The CDR3, as DNA: TGTGCCAGTAGTATCGGGCGGGCCGTGGCTGAAGCTTTCTTT. V and J are TRBV19 and TRBJ1-1, with D uncertain. V lost 3 bases to trimming and J lost 6 bases, with 14 bases between them. Germline V gene data show CDR1 as LNHDA and CDR2 as SQIVND (reference sequence). The CDR3 contains 14 residues.

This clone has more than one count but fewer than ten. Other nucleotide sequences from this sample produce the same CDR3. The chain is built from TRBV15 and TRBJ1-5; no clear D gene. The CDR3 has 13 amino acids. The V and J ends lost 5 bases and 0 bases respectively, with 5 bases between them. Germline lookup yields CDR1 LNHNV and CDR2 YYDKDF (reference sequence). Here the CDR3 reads CATSRYSNQPQHF. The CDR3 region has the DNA TGTGCCACCAGCCGTTATAGCAATCAGCCCCAGCATTTT.

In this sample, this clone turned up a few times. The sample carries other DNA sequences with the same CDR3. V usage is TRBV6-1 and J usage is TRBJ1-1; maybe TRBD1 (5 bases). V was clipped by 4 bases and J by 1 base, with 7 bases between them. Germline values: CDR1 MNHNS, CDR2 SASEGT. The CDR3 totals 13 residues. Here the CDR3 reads CASSATGNTEAFF. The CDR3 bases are TGTGCCAGCAGTGCCACAGGGAACACTGAAGCTTTCTTT.

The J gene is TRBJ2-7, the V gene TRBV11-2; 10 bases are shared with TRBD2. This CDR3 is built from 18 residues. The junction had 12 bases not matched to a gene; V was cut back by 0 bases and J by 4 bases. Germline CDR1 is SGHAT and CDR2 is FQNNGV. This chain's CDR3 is CASSLDPGLAGATYEQYF. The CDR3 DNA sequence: TGTGCCAGCAGCTTAGATCCTGGTCTAGCGGGAGCAACTTACGAGCAGTACTTC.

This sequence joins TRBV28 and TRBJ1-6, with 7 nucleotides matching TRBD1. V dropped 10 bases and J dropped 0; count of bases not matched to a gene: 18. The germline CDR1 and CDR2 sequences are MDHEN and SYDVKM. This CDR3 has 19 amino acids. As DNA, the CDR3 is TGTGCCACCGAGTCACCGATCACGGGACAGAGCTCCTATAATTCACCCCTCCACTTT. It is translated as CATESPITGQSSYNSPLHF.

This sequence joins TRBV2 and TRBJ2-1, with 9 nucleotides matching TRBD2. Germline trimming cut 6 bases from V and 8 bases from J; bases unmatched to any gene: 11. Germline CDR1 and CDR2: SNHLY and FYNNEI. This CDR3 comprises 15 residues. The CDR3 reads CASRRAGGPGDEQFF. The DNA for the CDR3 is TGTGCCAGCAGACGAGCGGGGGGCCCGGGGGATGAGCAGTTCTTC. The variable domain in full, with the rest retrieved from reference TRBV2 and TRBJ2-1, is EPEVTQTPSHQVTQMGQEVILRCVPISNHLYFYWYRQILGQKVEFLVSFYNNEISEKSEIFDDQFSVERPDGSNFTLKIRSTKLEDSAMYFCASRRAGGPGDEQFFGPGTRLTVL.

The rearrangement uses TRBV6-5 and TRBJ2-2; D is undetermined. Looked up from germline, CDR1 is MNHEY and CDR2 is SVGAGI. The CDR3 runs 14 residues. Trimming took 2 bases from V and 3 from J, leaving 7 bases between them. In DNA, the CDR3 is TGTGCCAGCAGTTACGTCCGAGACACCGGGGAGCTGTTTTTT. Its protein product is CASSYVRDTGELFF.

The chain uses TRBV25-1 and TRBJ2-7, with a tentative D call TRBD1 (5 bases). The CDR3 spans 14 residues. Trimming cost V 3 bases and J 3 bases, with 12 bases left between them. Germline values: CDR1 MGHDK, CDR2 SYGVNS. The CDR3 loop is CASSDRVRIYEQYF. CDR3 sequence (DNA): TGTGCCAGCAGTGACAGGGTCAGGATCTACGAGCAGTACTTC.

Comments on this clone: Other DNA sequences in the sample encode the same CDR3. CDR3 nucleotide sequence: TGTGCCAGCTCCCCCAGGGGGCTGGACACTGAAGCTTTCTTT. Encoded protein: CASSPRGLDTEAFF. V usage is TRBV18 and J usage is TRBJ1-1; 8 positions agree with TRBD1. CDR3 length: 14 amino acids. The V gene end was trimmed by 6 bases and the J gene end by 3 bases; junction bases not matched to a gene: 6. Germline V CDR1 and CDR2: KGHSH, LQKENI.

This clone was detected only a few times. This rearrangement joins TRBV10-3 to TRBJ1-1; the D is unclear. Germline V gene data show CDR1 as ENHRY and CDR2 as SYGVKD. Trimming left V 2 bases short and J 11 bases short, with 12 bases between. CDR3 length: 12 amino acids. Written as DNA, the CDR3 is TGTGCCATCAGTGAGGCTAGTTTTGGGGCTTTCTTT. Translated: CAISEASFGAFF.

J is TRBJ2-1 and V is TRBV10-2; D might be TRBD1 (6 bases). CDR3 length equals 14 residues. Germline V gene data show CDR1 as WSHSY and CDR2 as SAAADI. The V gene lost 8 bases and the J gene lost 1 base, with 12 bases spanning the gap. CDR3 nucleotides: TGCGCCAGCTCCTCTACAGGGTCCTACAATGAGCAGTTCTTC. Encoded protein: CASSSTGSYNEQFF.